This T cell receptor beta chain was captured in a study of control samples from healthy donors and cancer patients. Sequenced by immunoSEQ multiplex PCR; TCRdb stores in-frame clones only, minus some. The sample contains around 30,000 clones, roughly nine tenths of which appear only once. The germline gives CDR1 SEHNR, CDR2 FQNEAQ (reference sequence). CDR3 length equals 16 residues. Trimming stripped 4 bases from V and 7 bases from J, with 22 bases between. The sequencing sample was made of PBMCs. This chain links TRBV7-9 with TRBJ1-2; D unclear. The source is a woman aged 35 to 49 with lung cancer. In DNA form, the CDR3 reads TGTGCCAGCAGCTCAACGAAAGACCCACCGAAGGGTGGCTACACCTTC. Protein sequence: CASSSTKDPPKGGYTF.